This T cell receptor beta chain was found in a study of T-cell memory formation after mild COVID-19. Study-level information: Clusters were largely donor specific.

The study's findings and limits: The CD4+ clones that contracted clustered mainly within CM and EM, and the CD8+ clones concentrated in EMRA. The study detected some responding clones in pre-infection memory, suggesting cross-reactive memory joined.

Of note for this clonotype: Its antigen is unidentified.

One entry per CDR3 protein results from TCRdb running MiXCR on the 5' RACE reads. The table shows around 120,000 distinct CDR3 sequences, with about a sixth occurring only once. The CDR3 runs 15 residues. The V segment lost 5 bases and the J segment 0 bases; nucleotides outside the gene matches: 5. CDR1 is SGHTS and CDR2 is YDEGEE in the germline V gene. The chain employs TRBV5-8 and TRBJ2-1, with 7 bases aligning to TRBD2. Sequencing was carried out using PBMCs or a T cell subset sorted from them (not recorded which). The receptor was derived from an adult woman who had mild COVID-19 (a few samples of this study predate the infection). Cell type and time point are not known. CDR3 DNA: TGTGCCAGCAGACTCGGGAGGAGCTCCTACAATGAGCAGTTCTTC. Its protein product is CASRLGRSSYNEQFF.